The sequence of this TCR beta chain was determined in a study of cytomegalovirus exposure and HLA in healthy donors. Both 60 Vbeta primers and 13 Jbeta primers went into the PCR. Using immunoSEQ multiplex PCR, the repertoire was profiled, and TCRdb retains in-frame clones only, with some absent. The sample consists of about 180,000 clones, roughly 80% of them appearing once. Germline V gene sequence: CDR1 MNHNY, CDR2 SVGAGI (reference sequence). V lost 5 bases, J lost 3 bases, and 8 bases stayed unmatched. The CDR3 sequence is 15 residues long. Findings and limits, study-wide: Accurate predictions that matched the HLA-A and HLA-B alleles of most subjects were reportedly made from TCR beta sequences. The CMV antigen specificity of a few CMV-associated chains was confirmed through in vitro analysis. Across donors, most TCRs were seen rarely, yet some public ones were widespread.

In the case of this clone: Its specificity is not known.

V is TRBV6-6 and J is TRBJ2-7; 9 bases align to TRBD2. The sequence came from a man aged 25-40 years in good health and CMV-seronegative. The specimen was PBMCs. CDR3 region: CASSRRAGGIYEQYF. The CDR3 bases are TGTGCCAGCAGTCGAAGAGCGGGAGGAATCTACGAGCAGTACTTC.